This T cell receptor (beta chain) was sequenced during a study of blood T cell repertoires in COVID-19. Background on the study: The study drew acute and convalescent COVID-19 samples from the United States, Italy and Spain.

With 3 bases removed from V and 0 bases from J, the gap between germline ends came to 7 bases. The CDR3 is made up of 14 amino acids. Germline CDR1 reads SGDLS; CDR2 reads YYNGEE. The assay was immunoSEQ multiplex PCR, and TCRdb's table has in-frame clones only and misses some. The sample records under 200,000 clones, roughly 80% being singletons. Sequencing input: peripheral blood. This sequence was found in a man aged 60-69 years with acute or convalescent COVID-19. This chain joins TRBV9 and TRBJ1-3; D call uncertain. This CDR3 is CASSAGNSGNTIYF. The DNA of the CDR3 is TGTGCCAGCAGCGCGGGAAACTCTGGAAACACCATATATTTT.